The source of this T cell receptor beta chain is a study of cytomegalovirus exposure and HLA in healthy donors. Unmatched junction bases numbered 17, after V lost 6 bases and J lost 9 bases. The CDR3 is made up of 16 amino acids. Looked up from germline, CDR1 is SNHLY and CDR2 is FYNNEI. Researchers ran the PCR with 60 Vbeta and 13 Jbeta primers. Profiling relied on immunoSEQ multiplex PCR, and the TCRdb table lists in-frame clones only, not all of them. The data contain under 150,000 clones, roughly 78% of them singletons. The receptor comes from a man aged 25-45 years in good health and CMV-seronegative. The sequenced sample was PBMCs. The chain links TRBV2 to TRBJ1-5; 7 nucleotides line up with TRBD1. CDR3 nucleotide sequence: TGTGCCAGCAGCCCAAGGGGGCTCGGGGGCGGAAGGCCCCAGCATTTT. It encodes CASSPRGLGGGRPQHF.